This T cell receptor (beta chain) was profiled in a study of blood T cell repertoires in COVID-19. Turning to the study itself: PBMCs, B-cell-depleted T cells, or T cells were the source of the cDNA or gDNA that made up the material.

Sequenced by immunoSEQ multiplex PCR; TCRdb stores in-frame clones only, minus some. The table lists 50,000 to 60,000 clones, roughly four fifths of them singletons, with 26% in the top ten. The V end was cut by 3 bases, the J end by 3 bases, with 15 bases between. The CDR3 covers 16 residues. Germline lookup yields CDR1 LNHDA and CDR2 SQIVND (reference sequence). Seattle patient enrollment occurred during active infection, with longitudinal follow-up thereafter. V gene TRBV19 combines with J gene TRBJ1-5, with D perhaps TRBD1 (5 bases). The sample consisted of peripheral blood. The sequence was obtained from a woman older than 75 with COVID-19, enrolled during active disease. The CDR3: CASSIAEGMANQPQHF. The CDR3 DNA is TGTGCCAGTAGTATCGCGGAGGGGATGGCCAATCAGCCCCAGCATTTT. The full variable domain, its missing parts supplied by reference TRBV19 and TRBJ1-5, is DGGITQSPKYLFRKEGQNVTLSCEQNLNHDAMYWYRQDPGQGLRLIYYSQIVNDFQKGDIAEGYSVSREKKESFPLTVTSAQKNPTAFYLCASSIAEGMANQPQHFGDGTRLSIL.